This entry lists 28 T cell receptor beta chains sequenced from one sample in a study of blood T cell repertoires in COVID-19. The protocol was immunoSEQ multiplex PCR, while the TCRdb copy is restricted to in-frame clones and leaves out a portion. The repertoire holds some 66,000 clones, 75% to 90% seen once, with approximately 8.8% in the top ten. Material for sequencing was peripheral blood. Source of these receptors: a human donor with active COVID-19. The donor label of this sample is uncertain.

This clone appeared once. This chain uses TRBV12-3 or TRBV12-4 with TRBJ1-1; no definite D call. V lost 6 bases and J 11 bases, leaving 16 bases between the germline ends. This CDR3 region has 12 residues. The CDR3 sequence: CASRPGLSGAFF. The DNA for the CDR3 is TGTGCCAGCAGGCCCGGACTATCCGGGGCTTTCTTT.

This clone came up once. The rearrangement uses TRBV7-2 and TRBJ1-2, with TRBD1 matching 7 bases. V lost 4 bases, J lost 4 bases, and 12 bases stayed unmatched. The CDR3 extends over 16 amino acids. Germline CDR1 SGHTA, CDR2 FQGNSA. The CDR3 reads CASSYGVEQGRYGYTF. CDR3 nucleotides: TGTGCCAGCAGCTACGGGGTGGAACAGGGGCGCTATGGCTACACCTTC.

Here the CDR3 reads CASSWDRGPDTQYF. The DNA of the CDR3 is TGTGCCAGCAGCTGGGACAGGGGGCCAGATACGCAGTATTTT. V is TRBV11-2 and J is TRBJ2-3, with 12 bases that match TRBD1. The length of the CDR3 is 14 residues. Germline-derived CDR1 and CDR2 are SGHAT and FQNNGV. V dropped 4 bases and J dropped 4; count of bases not matched to a gene: 0.

The rearrangement uses TRBV27 and TRBJ2-1, with TRBD2 matching 7 bases. After removal of 5 bases from V and 6 bases from J, the junction contained 13 bases not matched to a gene. Germline V lookup: CDR1 MNHEY, CDR2 SMNVEV (reference sequence). The CDR3 sequence is 16 residues long. CDR3 DNA: TGTGCCAGCAGTGGAGCGGGACTACCCTCTTCCAATGAGCAGTTCTTC. Its protein product is CASSGAGLPSSNEQFF.

The CDR3, as DNA: TGTGCCAGCTTGGAGCTAAACATTCAGTACTTC. This sequence encodes CASLELNIQYF. The chain joins TRBV2 to TRBJ2-4; D remains unclear. V lost 8 bases to trimming and J lost 6 bases, with 8 bases between them. The CDR3 is made up of 11 amino acids. The germline gives CDR1 SNHLY, CDR2 FYNNEI.

V and J are TRBV27 and TRBJ1-1; a weak D match, TRBD1 (5 bases). V lost 3 bases to trimming and J lost 6 bases, with 20 bases between them. Looked up from germline, CDR1 is MNHEY and CDR2 is SMNVEV (reference sequence). The CDR3 consists of 16 residues. The CDR3 bases are TGTGCCAGCAGTTTCCAGAAACCCAGGGTAGAAGCTGAAGCTTTCTTT. Its protein product is CASSFQKPRVEAEAFF.

This rearrangement joins TRBV19 to TRBJ2-5, with 10 bases aligning to TRBD1. Trimming removed 4 bases from V and 5 bases from J; junction bases left unmatched: 7. This CDR3 region has 15 residues. The germline V gene has CDR1 LNHDA and CDR2 SQIVND (reference sequence). Here the CDR3 DNA reads TGTGCCAGTAGTACGGGGACAGGGGCTGGGGAGACCCAGTACTTC. Encoded protein: CASSTGTGAGETQYF.

Regarding this clone: In the same sample, other DNA sequences code for this CDR3. As DNA, the CDR3 is TGTGCCAGCAGCTCTAGCGGGGGCGCATACGAGCAGTACTTC. It yields the protein CASSSSGGAYEQYF. This rearrangement joins TRBV7-2 to TRBJ2-7; TRBD2 matches at 10 bases. Germline CDR1 reads SGHTA; CDR2 reads FQGNSA. This CDR3 region has 14 residues. The V and J ends lost 4 bases and 4 bases, in that order; junction bases with no gene match: 4. Based on the CDR3 plus reference TRBV7-2 and TRBJ2-7, the full variable domain is GAGVSQSPSNKVTEKGKDVELRCDPISGHTALYWYRQSLGQGLEFLIYFQGNSAPDKSGLPSDRFSAERTGGSVSTLTIQRTQQEDSAVYLCASSSSGGAYEQYFGPGTRLTVT.

This clone showed up just once. The DNA of the CDR3 is TGTGCCAGCAGTTTCCCCGGCCGGGGCTACGAGCAGTACTTC. This sequence encodes CASSFPGRGYEQYF. The genes are TRBV28 and TRBJ2-7, with TRBD2 as a possible D gene (5 bases). V was pared by 3 bases and J by 3 bases, with 12 bases between. CDR1 and CDR2 (germline): MDHEN, SYDVKM. The CDR3 is 14 residues long.

This clone was recorded only once. CDR3 in amino acids: CAWSGDRGTYEQYF. In nucleotides, the CDR3 is TGTGCCTGGAGTGGGGACAGGGGGACCTACGAGCAGTACTTC. The V call is TRBV30, the J call TRBJ2-7; 11 bases agree with TRBD1. The J segment lost 2 bases and the V segment lost 1 base, leaving 1 base of the junction unmatched. The CDR3 spans 14 residues. Germline V gene sequence: CDR1 GTSNPN, CDR2 SVGIG (reference sequence).

The chain uses TRBV7-9 and TRBJ1-4; 7 bases align to TRBD1. Germline V gives CDR1 SEHNR, CDR2 FQNEAQ (reference sequence). The CDR3 runs to 14 residues. The junction had 9 bases not matched to a gene; V was cut back by 8 bases and J by 6 bases. This CDR3 is CASPRGERHEKLFF. The CDR3 region has the DNA TGTGCCAGCCCCAGGGGGGAACGGCATGAAAAACTGTTTTTT.

The chain has TRBV7-9 and TRBJ1-3, with 7 positions matching TRBD1. Losses at the gene ends were 5 bases for V and 4 bases for J; bases not matched to a gene: 8. The CDR3 has 15 amino acids. CDR1 is SEHNR and CDR2 is FQNEAQ in the germline V gene (reference sequence). CDR3: CASSPTGVAGNTIYF. The DNA of the CDR3 is TGTGCCAGCAGCCCAACAGGGGTCGCCGGAAACACCATATATTTT.

This clone was picked up a small number of times. The chain couples TRBV7-9 to TRBJ2-1; D may be TRBD1 (6 bases). CDR3 length: 15 residues. Germline V lookup: CDR1 SEHNR, CDR2 FQNEAQ (reference sequence). Trimming removed 1 base at V and 3 bases at J, with 10 bases between. The CDR3 DNA reads as TGTGCCAGCAGCTTAGTACAGGGCCTCTACAATGAGCAGTTCTTC. This codes for CASSLVQGLYNEQFF.

V is TRBV18 and J is TRBJ2-1; TRBD2 matches 7 bases. The CDR3 loop spans 15 amino acids. Germline V CDR1 and CDR2: KGHSH, LQKENI. Trimming removed 5 bases from V and 0 bases from J; junction bases left unmatched: 4. DNA for the CDR3: TGTGCCAGCTCAGCGGGGGTGAGCTCCTACAATGAGCAGTTCTTC. It specifies CASSAGVSSYNEQFF.

V and J are TRBV5-1 and TRBJ2-1; 7 positions match TRBD2. CDR3 length equals 13 residues. CDR1 and CDR2 (germline): SGHRS, YFSETQ. Losses at the gene ends were 4 bases for V and 6 bases for J; bases not matched to a gene: 4. Written as DNA, the CDR3 is TGCGCCAGCAGCCGCGGGGGTCTCAATGAGCAGTTCTTC. Translated, it gives CASSRGGLNEQFF.

This chain uses TRBV10-2 with TRBJ2-3; 8 positions agree with TRBD1. With 6 bases clipped from V and 0 bases from J, the junction kept 11 bases outside the gene matches. The CDR3 runs 17 residues. Germline loops: CDR1 WSHSY, CDR2 SAAADI. The CDR3, as DNA: TGCGCCAGCAGCCGAGACAGGGGCTTCCCTAGCACAGATACGCAGTATTTT. This codes for CASSRDRGFPSTDTQYF.

The chain carries TRBV9 and TRBJ2-7, with D tentatively TRBD1 (5 bases). Looked up from germline, CDR1 is SGDLS and CDR2 is YYNGEE. The CDR3 covers 14 residues. Between the trimmed V and J ends, which lost 2 bases and 7 bases, there was a span of 16 bases. CDR3 region: CASSVADSPGEQYF. DNA of the CDR3: TGTGCCAGCAGCGTCGCTGACAGTCCCGGGGAGCAGTACTTC.

The genes are TRBV7-8 and TRBJ2-7; TRBD1 agrees at 7 bases. This CDR3 has 15 amino acids. V was pared by 2 bases and J by 5 bases, with 9 bases of the junction left unmatched. CDR1 and CDR2 from the germline V gene are SGHVS and FQNEAQ. The CDR3 spells CASSLSRTGSNEQYF. The CDR3 DNA reads TGTGCCAGCAGCTTATCCCGGACAGGCAGTAACGAGCAGTACTTC.

This chain links TRBV3-1 (or the pseudogene TRBV3-2) with TRBJ2-5; D perhaps matches TRBD2 (6 bases). The CDR3 spans 23 residues. Trimming took 0 bases from V and 1 from J, leaving 33 bases between them. Germline CDR1 LGHDT, CDR2 YNNKEL (reference sequence). The CDR3 spells CASSQDFPGPQARPGGSQETQYF. DNA for the CDR3: TGTGCCAGCAGCCAAGATTTCCCCGGGCCTCAGGCCCGACCCGGGGGTTCCCAAGAGACCCAGTACTTC.

The chain recombines TRBV6-1 with TRBJ2-5; D is perhaps TRBD1 (6 bases). Germline V gene lookup returns CDR1 MNHNS and CDR2 SASEGT. This CDR3 spans 16 amino acids. Trimming stripped 2 bases from V and 2 bases from J, with 15 bases between. CDR3 protein: CASSEPRPQGQETQYF. DNA for the CDR3: TGTGCCAGCAGTGAACCAAGGCCACAGGGACAAGAGACCCAGTACTTC.

The chain uses TRBV6-2 or TRBV6-3 and TRBJ2-7; no firm D call. V was shortened by 0 bases and J by 6 bases, with 3 bases between the two germline ends. The CDR3 length is 11 residues. Per germline, CDR1 MNHEY and CDR2 SVGEGT. CDR3 sequence reads: CASSYSLEQYF. The CDR3 coding sequence is TGTGCCAGCAGTTACTCACTCGAGCAGTACTTC.

The chain is built from TRBV11-2 and TRBJ2-7, with a weak D call TRBD1 (6 bases). Germline loops: CDR1 SGHAT, CDR2 FQNNGV. V shed 2 bases and J shed 3 bases, with 17 bases lying between them. This CDR3 comprises 16 residues. The CDR3 region has the DNA TGTGCCAGCAGCTTAAGCGAGACAGGCTTATACTACGAGCAGTACTTC. Its protein is CASSLSETGLYYEQYF.

The gene calls are TRBV9 and TRBJ2-1, with unresolved D. The CDR3 length is 13 residues. Germline V gene sequence: CDR1 SGDLS, CDR2 YYNGEE. V was trimmed by 0 bases and J by 5 bases, leaving 6 bases between them. In DNA form, the CDR3 reads TGTGCCAGCAGCGTAGAATCGGACAATGAGCAGTTCTTC. Protein product: CASSVESDNEQFF.

The gene calls are TRBV7-9 and TRBJ2-7; D ambiguous. This CDR3 spans 14 amino acids. Per the germline V gene, CDR1 is SEHNR and CDR2 is FQNEAQ (reference sequence). The V end was cut by 2 bases, the J end by 3 bases, with 11 bases between. The CDR3 DNA follows: TGTGCCAGCAGCTTAAGCTTGAAGAACTACGAGCAGTACTTC. Translated: CASSLSLKNYEQYF.

V gene TRBV2 combines with J gene TRBJ1-1; D call uncertain. With 6 bases removed from V and 8 bases from J, the gap between germline ends came to 10 bases. The CDR3 is made up of 11 amino acids. Germline lookup yields CDR1 SNHLY and CDR2 FYNNEI. The CDR3 nucleotides read TGTGCCAGCAGGCTTGAGGGAGAAGCTTTCTTT. This sequence encodes CASRLEGEAFF. The full variable domain, with the rest looked up from reference TRBV2 and TRBJ1-1, is EPEVTQTPSHQVTQMGQEVILRCVPISNHLYFYWYRQILGQKVEFLVSFYNNEISEKSEIFDDQFSVERPDGSNFTLKIRSTKLEDSAMYFCASRLEGEAFFGQGTRLTVV.

The chain is built from TRBV4-3 and TRBJ2-1; 10 nucleotides match TRBD2. The V gene end was trimmed by 0 bases and the J gene end by 9 bases; junction bases not matched to a gene: 5. Germline V gene data show CDR1 as LGHNA and CDR2 as YSLEER. CDR3 size: 15 residues. CDR3 region: CASSQEAAGGAEQFF. In DNA form, the CDR3 reads TGCGCCAGCAGCCAAGAGGCAGCGGGGGGGGCTGAGCAGTTCTTC.

In DNA form, the CDR3 reads TGCAGCGTTGAAGCCAGGGGATTAGCTACCGGGGAGCTGTTTTTT. It yields the protein CSVEARGLATGELFF. The rearrangement joins TRBV29-1 to TRBJ2-2, with D possibly matching TRBD1 (6 bases). This CDR3 is built from 15 residues. Germline V gene data show CDR1 as SQVTM and CDR2 as ANQGSEA. Trimming shortened V by 1 base and J by 5 bases, and 14 bases separated the two germline ends.

The genes are TRBV6-2 or TRBV6-3 and TRBJ1-1, with D unclear. Trimming took off 2 bases at V and 0 bases at J, with 10 bases between the two ends. The CDR3 length is 15 residues. CDR1 is MNHEY and CDR2 is SVGEGT in the germline V gene. The CDR3 loop reads CASSYGPSMNTEAFF. CDR3 bases: TGTGCCAGCAGTTACGGGCCCTCCATGAACACTGAAGCTTTCTTT.